One and the same sample provided the 2 T cell receptor beta chains below, sequenced in a study of cytomegalovirus exposure and HLA in healthy donors. The PCR used 60 Vbeta and 13 Jbeta primers. Some clones are missing from TCRdb's copy, which holds only in-frame ones; the method was immunoSEQ multiplex PCR. The repertoire holds 98,000 or so clones, roughly 79% seen once, with 4.5% to 7% in the top ten. Material for sequencing was PBMCs. Receptor source: a man aged 55 to 70 in good health and CMV-seropositive.

This clone was observed a handful of times. V is TRBV14 and J is TRBJ1-1; weak D call: TRBD1 (5 bases). The CDR3 runs to 14 residues. V was trimmed by 1 base and J by 4 bases, leaving 10 bases between them. The germline V gene encodes CDR1 SGHDN and CDR2 FVKESK. The CDR3 DNA is TGTGCCAGCAGCCAAGCTAGGGGAGGCACTGAAGCTTTCTTT. It encodes CASSQARGGTEAFF.

This chain joins TRBV19 and TRBJ2-2; a possible D gene is TRBD1 (5 bases). The CDR3 spans 11 residues. Germline loops: CDR1 LNHDA, CDR2 SQIVND (reference sequence). Between the trimmed V and J ends, which lost 10 bases and 7 bases, there was a span of 10 bases. The CDR3 is CATRQNGELFF. The CDR3 DNA follows: TGTGCCACACGACAGAACGGGGAGCTGTTTTTT. Supplemented by reference TRBV19 and TRBJ2-2, the full variable domain reads DGGITQSPKYLFRKEGQNVTLSCEQNLNHDAMYWYRQDPGQGLRLIYYSQIVNDFQKGDIAEGYSVSREKKESFPLTVTSAQKNPTAFYLCATRQNGELFFGEGSRLTVL.